The TCR beta chain under discussion was sequenced for a study of graft-versus-host responses after intestinal transplantation. General observations from the study: Graft-donor T cell macrochimerism coincided with high graft-versus-host to host-versus-graft clonal ratios in allografts.

This clone was observed once. What it recognizes is unknown. The table came from immunoSEQ multiplex PCR; TCRdb's copy has only in-frame clones and leaves some out. There are some 77,000 clones in the sample; 92% occur only once, and about 0.63% lies in the top ten. Trimming shortened V by 1 base and J by 1 base, and 9 bases separated the two germline ends. The CDR3 contains 15 residues. Germline CDR1 and CDR2: MDHEN and SYDVKM. The gene calls are TRBV28 and TRBJ2-3, with D uncertain. The sequence was obtained from a human patient who received an intestinal transplant, so some T cells may come from the graft donor. Specimen: PBMCs, collected 98 days after intestinal transplantation. The CDR3, as DNA: TGTGCCAGCAGTTTATTTGGTGGGGGCACAGATACGCAGTATTTT. Its protein product is CASSLFGGGTDTQYF. The variable domain in full, completed from reference TRBV28 and TRBJ2-3, reads DVKVTQSSRYLVKRTGEKVFLECVQDMDHENMFWYRQDPGLGLRLIYFSYDVKMKEKGDIPEGYSVSREKKERFSLILESASTNQTSMYLCASSLFGGGTDTQYFGPGTRLTVL.